This TCR beta chain was sequenced in a study of T cell responses to AZD1222 COVID-19 vaccine. Findings and limits, study-wide: Scientists sampled the repertoires only once the peak T cell response had passed.

The CDR3 covers 11 residues. V was trimmed by 5 bases and J by 8 bases, leaving 9 bases between them. Germline loops: CDR1 MNHNY, CDR2 SVGAGI (reference sequence). In regard to this clone: The antigen remains undetermined.

Assay: immunoSEQ multiplex PCR; the TCRdb copy retains only in-frame clones and omits some. The sample yields approximately 88,000 clones, roughly nine tenths seen once. The receptor's source is an adult who received the AZD1222 COVID-19 vaccine. J is TRBJ2-5 and V is TRBV6-6, with a weak D call TRBD2 (5 bases). The source material was peripheral blood, sampled 28 days after the second AZD1222 dose. In nucleotides, the CDR3 is TGTGCCAGCAGTATCCGGGAAACCCAGTACTTC. This gives the protein CASSIRETQYF.